This T cell receptor beta chain was identified in a study of T cells after yellow fever vaccination (dated by TCRdb to between 2018 and 2021). Some background on the complete study: The SMART-Seq v4 Ultra Low Input RNA kit was used to prepare libraries from fractions with low cell numbers. Two healthy male donors, one aged 18 to 30 and one aged 30 to 40 years, made up the cohort. To track T-cell clones before and after primary and booster YFV17D yellow fever vaccination, bulk TCR alpha and beta repertoires were sequenced longitudinally. Blood was collected at multiple timepoints before and after primary and secondary immunization, and bulk PBMC replicates and cell subsets were isolated.

V is trimmed back by 3 bases and J by 0 bases, and the junction contains 6 bases that no gene match accounts for. CDR1 and CDR2 are drawn from the germline V gene (reference sequence): DFQATT, SNEGSKA. Including the terminal cysteine and phenylalanine, the CDR3 comprises 15 residues. The entry retains the CDR3 DNA only, 45 bases that are in frame from base 1. Study-wide conclusions, independent of this receptor: The secondary T-cell response was found to be weaker but faster than the primary response, with a peak reached on day 5 rather than on day 15. After the booster, most clones that had expanded after primary vaccination were detected again (around 95% of CD4 and around nine tenths of CD8), suggesting broad maintenance of memory. A small share of clonotypes occurred in both CD4 and CD8 compartments, likely arising from convergent recombination. Because only a couple of donors were included in the study, the extent to which the findings can be generalized is limited. Computational filtering was required because FACS-sorted repertoires could contain abundant contaminating clonotypes from the bulk population.

Reading the label with the study, this specimen's treatment or condition is: live attenuated yellow fever vaccine strain. At each blood-draw timepoint, two biological replicates of bulk PBMCs were obtained. PBMCs were isolated from peripheral blood using a standard Ficoll-Paque protocol. RNA was extracted with TriZol from bulk PBMCs, CD4 and CD8 fractions, and dextramer-positive and dextramer-negative fractions. A remark on this clonotype: Its antigen specificity is not known. Base qualities are not recorded, but no much larger clone differs from it by a single base.

The listed sequencing device is Illumina NovaSeq 6000. TCR cDNA was synthesized by 5'RACE template switching, which introduced a universal primer site and unique molecular identifiers. cDNA synthesis was primed from both the TCR alpha and TCR beta constant segments. Libraries were amplified in two PCR steps, with sample barcodes and sequencing adapters added in the second step. Sequencing of the libraries was done on either Illumina HiSeq 2500 (2x100 bp) or NovaSeq (2x150 bp). Per the authors' processing: Reads were demultiplexed and collapsed into UMI consensus sequences with MIGEC, and V(D)J alignment was performed with MiXCR. Clonotypes responding to the vaccine were identified with edgeR on replicate PBMC samples, with the criteria of FDR below 0.01 and a log2 fold change above 5 up to day 15. Each bulk clonotype was labeled CD4 or CD8 based on which sequenced repertoire, CD4 or CD8, contained the clonotype at higher abundance. Clones were called with MiXCR by TCRdb after fastp trimmed the public reads at Q25, and only in-frame beta chains were retained. Rows are unified per CDR3 protein, each entry keeping the most common DNA and genes. The authors' filters were not applied to this entry. Present in this sample are fewer than 500,000 distinct CDR3 sequences, around 19% of which were seen just once. The ten biggest clones cover 18% of the sample.

The sample here was PBMCs, taken before the yellow fever booster vaccination. This receptor was taken from a man younger than 35 who received the YFV17D yellow fever vaccine. Recombination linked TRBV20-1 to TRBJ2-7, with 9 bases in between that match TRBD2. The bases are TGCAGTGCTAGGGCATTTAGCGGGAGCTCCTACGAGCAGTACTTC. Translated, it gives CSARAFSGSSYEQYF.